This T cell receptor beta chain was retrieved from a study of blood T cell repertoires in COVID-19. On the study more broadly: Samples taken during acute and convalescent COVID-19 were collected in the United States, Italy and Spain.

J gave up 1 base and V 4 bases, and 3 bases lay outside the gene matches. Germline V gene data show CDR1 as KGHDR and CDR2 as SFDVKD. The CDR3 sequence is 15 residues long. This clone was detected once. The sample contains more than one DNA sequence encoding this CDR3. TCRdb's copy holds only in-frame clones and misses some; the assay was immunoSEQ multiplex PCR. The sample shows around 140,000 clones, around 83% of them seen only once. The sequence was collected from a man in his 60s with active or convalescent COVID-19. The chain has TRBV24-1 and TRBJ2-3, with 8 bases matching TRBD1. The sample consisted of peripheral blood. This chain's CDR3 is CATSDPGQGTDTQYF. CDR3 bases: TGTGCCACCAGTGACCCGGGACAGGGCACAGATACGCAGTATTTT.